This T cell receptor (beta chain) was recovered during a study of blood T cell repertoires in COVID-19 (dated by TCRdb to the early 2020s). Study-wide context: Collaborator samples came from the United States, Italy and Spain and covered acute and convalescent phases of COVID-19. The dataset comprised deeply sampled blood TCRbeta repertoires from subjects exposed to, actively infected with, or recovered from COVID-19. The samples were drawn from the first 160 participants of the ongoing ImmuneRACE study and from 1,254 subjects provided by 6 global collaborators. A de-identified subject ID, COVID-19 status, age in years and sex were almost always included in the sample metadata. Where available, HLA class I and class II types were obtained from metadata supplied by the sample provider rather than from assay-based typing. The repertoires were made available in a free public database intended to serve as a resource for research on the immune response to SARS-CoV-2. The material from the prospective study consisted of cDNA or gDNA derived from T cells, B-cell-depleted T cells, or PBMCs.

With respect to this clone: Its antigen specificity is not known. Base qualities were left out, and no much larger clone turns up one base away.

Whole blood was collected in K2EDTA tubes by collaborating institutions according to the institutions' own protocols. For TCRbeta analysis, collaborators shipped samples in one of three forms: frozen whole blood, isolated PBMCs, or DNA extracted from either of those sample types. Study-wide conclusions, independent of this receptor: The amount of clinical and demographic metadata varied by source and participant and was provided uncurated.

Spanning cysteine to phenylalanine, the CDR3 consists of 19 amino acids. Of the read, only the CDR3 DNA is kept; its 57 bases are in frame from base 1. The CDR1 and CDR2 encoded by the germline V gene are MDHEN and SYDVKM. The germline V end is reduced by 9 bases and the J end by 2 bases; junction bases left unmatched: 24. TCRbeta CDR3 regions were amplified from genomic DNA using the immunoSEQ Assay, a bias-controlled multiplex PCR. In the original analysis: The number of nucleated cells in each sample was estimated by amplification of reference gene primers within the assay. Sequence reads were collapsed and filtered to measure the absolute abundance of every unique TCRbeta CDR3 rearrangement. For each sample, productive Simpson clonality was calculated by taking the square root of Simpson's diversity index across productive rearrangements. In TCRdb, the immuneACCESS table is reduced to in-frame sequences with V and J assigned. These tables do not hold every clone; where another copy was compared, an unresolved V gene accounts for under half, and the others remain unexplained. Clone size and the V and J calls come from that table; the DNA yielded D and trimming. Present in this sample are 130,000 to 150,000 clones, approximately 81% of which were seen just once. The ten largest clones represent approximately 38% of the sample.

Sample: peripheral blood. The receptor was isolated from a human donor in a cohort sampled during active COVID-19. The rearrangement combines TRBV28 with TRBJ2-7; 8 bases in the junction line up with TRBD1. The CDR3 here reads CASLLRGTGKRRGTYEQYF. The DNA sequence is TGTGCCAGTTTATTGAGAGGGACAGGTAAAAGGAGAGGTACCTACGAGCAGTACTTC.